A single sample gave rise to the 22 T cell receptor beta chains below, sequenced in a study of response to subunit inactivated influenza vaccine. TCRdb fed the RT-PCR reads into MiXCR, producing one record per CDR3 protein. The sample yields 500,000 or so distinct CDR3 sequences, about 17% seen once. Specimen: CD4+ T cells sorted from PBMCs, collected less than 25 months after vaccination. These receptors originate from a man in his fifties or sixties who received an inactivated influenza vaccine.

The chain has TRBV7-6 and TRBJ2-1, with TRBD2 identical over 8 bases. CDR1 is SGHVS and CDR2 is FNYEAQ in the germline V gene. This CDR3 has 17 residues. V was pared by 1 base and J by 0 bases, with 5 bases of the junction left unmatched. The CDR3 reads CASSLVAGRSSYNEQFF. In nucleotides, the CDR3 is TGTGCCAGCAGCTTAGTAGCGGGACGGAGCTCCTACAATGAGCAGTTCTTC.

The DNA for the CDR3 is TGCAGTGCCTTCCAAAGCGGGGACAAAGAGACCCAGTACTTC. It specifies CSAFQSGDKETQYF. This chain connects TRBV20-1 to TRBJ2-5, with D maybe TRBD2 (7 bases). V lost 6 bases and J lost 3, with 17 bases in between. CDR1 is DFQATT and CDR2 is SNEGSKA in the germline V gene (reference sequence). The CDR3 contains 14 residues.

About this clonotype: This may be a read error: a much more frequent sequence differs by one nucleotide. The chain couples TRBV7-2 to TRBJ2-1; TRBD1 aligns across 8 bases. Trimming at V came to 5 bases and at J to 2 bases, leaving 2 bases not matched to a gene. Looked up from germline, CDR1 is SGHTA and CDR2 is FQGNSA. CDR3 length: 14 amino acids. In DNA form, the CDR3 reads TGTGCCAGCAGCCGGGACAGGACCTACAATGAGCAGTTCTTC. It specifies CASSRDRTYNEQFF.

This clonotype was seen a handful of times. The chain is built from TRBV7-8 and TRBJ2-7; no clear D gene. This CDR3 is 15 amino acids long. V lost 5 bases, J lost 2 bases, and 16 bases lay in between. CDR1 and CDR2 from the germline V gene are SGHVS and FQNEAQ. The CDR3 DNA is TGTGCCAGCAGCCTACGACGTATAGCAACCTACGAGCAGTACTTC. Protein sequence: CASSLRRIATYEQYF.

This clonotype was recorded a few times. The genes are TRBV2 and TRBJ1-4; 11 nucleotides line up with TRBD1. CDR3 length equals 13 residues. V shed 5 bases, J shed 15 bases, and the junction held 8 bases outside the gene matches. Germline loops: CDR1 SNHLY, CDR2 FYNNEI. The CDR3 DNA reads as TGTGCCAGCAGTTCGGGGACAGGGGGAAGGATGTTTTTT. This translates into CASSSGTGGRMFF.

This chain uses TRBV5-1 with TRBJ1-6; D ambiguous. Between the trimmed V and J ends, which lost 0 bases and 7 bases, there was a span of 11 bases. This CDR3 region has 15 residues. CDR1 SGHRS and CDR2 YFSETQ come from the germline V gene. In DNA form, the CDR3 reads TGCGCCAGCAGCTTGGTTGGGGAAAACAATTCACCCCTCCACTTT. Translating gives CASSLVGENNSPLHF.

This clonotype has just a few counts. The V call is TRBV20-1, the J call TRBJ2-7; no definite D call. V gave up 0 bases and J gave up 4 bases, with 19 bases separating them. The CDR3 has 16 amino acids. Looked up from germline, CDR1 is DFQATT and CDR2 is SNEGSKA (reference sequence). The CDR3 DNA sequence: TGCAGTGCTAGAGATCTTGGGGTTGAGGTTAGGTACGAGCAGTACTTC. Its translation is CSARDLGVEVRYEQYF.

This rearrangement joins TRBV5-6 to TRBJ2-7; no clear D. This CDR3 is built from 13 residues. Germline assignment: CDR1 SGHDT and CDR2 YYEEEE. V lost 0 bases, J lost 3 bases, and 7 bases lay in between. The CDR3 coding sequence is TGTGCCAGCAGCTTGGTAGACGGCTACGAGCAGTACTTC. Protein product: CASSLVDGYEQYF.

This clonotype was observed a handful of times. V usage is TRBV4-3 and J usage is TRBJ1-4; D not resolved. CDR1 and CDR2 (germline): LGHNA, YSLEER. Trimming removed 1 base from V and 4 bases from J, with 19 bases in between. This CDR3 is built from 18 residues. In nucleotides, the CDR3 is TGCGCCAGCAGCCAAGTGGCTTCCGTCGGAGGCCGTAATGAAAAACTGTTTTTT. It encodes CASSQVASVGGRNEKLFF.

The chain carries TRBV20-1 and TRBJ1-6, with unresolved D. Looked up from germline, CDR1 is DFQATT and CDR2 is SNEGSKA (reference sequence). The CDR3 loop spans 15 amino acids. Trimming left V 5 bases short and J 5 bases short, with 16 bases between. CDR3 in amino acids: CSARPEGRNNSPLHF. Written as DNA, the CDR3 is TGCAGTGCTCGACCTGAGGGCCGTAATAATTCACCCCTCCACTTT.

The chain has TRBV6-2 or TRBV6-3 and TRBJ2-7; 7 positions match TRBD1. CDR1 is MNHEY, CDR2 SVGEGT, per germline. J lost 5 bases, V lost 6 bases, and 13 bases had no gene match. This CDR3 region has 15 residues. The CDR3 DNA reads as TGTGCCAGCAGCCGAAACAGACAGGGTGAGAACGAGCAGTACTTC. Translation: CASSRNRQGENEQYF.

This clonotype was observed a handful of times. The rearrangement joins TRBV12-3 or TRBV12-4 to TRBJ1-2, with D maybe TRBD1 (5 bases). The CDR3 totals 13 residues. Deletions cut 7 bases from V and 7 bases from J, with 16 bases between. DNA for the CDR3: TGTGCCAGCACAGGTCCTCCCGGGGGTGGCTACACCTTC. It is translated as CASTGPPGGGYTF.

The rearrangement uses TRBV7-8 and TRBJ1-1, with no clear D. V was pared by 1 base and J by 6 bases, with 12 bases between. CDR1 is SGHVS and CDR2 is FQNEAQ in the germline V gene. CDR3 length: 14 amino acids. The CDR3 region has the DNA TGTGCCAGCAGCTTAGTTCGGTTCCCGGCTGAAGCTTTCTTT. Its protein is CASSLVRFPAEAFF.

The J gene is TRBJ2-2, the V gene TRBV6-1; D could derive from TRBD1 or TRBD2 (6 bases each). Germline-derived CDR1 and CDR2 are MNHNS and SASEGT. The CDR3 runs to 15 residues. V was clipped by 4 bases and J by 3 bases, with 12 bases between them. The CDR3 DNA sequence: TGTGCCAGCAGTGGGGGGGCGCGTGACACCGGGGAGCTGTTTTTT. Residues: CASSGGARDTGELFF.

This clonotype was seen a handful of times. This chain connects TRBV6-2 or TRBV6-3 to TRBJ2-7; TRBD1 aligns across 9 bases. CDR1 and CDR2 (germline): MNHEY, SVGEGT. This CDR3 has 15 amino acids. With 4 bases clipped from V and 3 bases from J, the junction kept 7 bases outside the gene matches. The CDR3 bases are TGTGCCAGCAGTTTCGAGGGGACAGGGAGCTACGAGCAGTACTTC. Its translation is CASSFEGTGSYEQYF.

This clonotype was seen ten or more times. DNA of the CDR3: TGTGCCAGCAGCCCTAGCGGGAGTGCTGATACGCAGTATTTT. Translation: CASSPSGSADTQYF. V gene TRBV3-1 combines with J gene TRBJ2-3; 10 nucleotides match TRBD2. The length of the CDR3 is 14 residues. V gave up 4 bases and J gave up 6 bases; unmatched junction bases: 4. CDR1 is LGHDT, CDR2 YNNKEL, per germline (reference sequence).

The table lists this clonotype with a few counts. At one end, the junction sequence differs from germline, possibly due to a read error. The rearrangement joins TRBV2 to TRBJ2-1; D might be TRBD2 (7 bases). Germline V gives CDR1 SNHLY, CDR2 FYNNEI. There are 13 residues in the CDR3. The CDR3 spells CASSELGGRAPRF. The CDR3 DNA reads TGTGCCAGCAGTGAATTAGGGGGGAGGGCCCCCCGCTTC.

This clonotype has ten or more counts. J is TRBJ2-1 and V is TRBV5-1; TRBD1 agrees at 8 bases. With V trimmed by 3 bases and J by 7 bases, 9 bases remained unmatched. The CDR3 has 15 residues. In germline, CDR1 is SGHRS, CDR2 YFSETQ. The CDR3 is CASSSGQGRGNEQFF. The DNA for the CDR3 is TGCGCCAGCAGCTCCGGACAGGGTAGAGGGAATGAGCAGTTCTTC.

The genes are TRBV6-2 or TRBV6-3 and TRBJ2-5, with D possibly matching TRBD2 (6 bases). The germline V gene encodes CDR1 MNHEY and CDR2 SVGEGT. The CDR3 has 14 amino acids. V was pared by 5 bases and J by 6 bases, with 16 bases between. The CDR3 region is CASSGGLSWKTQYF. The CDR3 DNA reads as TGTGCCAGCAGTGGGGGACTGAGTTGGAAGACCCAGTACTTC.

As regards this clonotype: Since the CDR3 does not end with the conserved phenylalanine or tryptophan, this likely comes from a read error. The CDR3 spells CASSMTGGGYTC. CDR3 DNA sequence: TGTGCCAGCAGTATGACAGGTGGTGGCTACACCTGC. The J gene is TRBJ1-2, the V gene TRBV12-3 or TRBV12-4; TRBD1 is a possible D gene (6 bases). Trimming cost V 5 bases and J 7 bases, with 11 bases left between them. The CDR3 has 12 amino acids.

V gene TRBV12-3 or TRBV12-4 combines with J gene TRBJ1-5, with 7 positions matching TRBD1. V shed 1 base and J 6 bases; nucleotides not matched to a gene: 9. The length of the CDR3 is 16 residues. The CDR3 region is CASSLVAAGGSQPQHF. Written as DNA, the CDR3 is TGTGCCAGCAGTTTAGTCGCGGCAGGGGGGAGTCAGCCCCAGCATTTT.

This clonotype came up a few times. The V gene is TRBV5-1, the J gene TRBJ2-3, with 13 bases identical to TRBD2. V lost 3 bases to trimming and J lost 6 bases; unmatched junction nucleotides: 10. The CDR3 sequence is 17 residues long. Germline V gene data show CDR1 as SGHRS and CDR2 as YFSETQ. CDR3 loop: CASSSGLAGASYDTQYF. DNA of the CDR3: TGCGCCAGCAGCTCCGGACTAGCGGGGGCGTCATACGATACGCAGTATTTT.